The source of this TCR beta chain is a study of response to subunit inactivated influenza vaccine. TCRdb re-called the RT-PCR reads with MiXCR, one entry per CDR3 protein. This repertoire shows roughly 620,000 distinct CDR3 sequences, about 11% found once; its top ten account for more than 9.5%. This sample also appeared in a second study, on T cells expressing NK-cell markers. As that study records: UMI-tagged 5'RACE template switching yielded the TCR beta cDNA. Sequencing covered eight donors, seven HCMV-seropositive and one seronegative. Restricting sorting to alpha-beta TCR T cells was achieved in several experiments by an anti-gamma-delta TCR antibody. Each of 6 or 7 donors carried dominant NKG2C+ clonotypes accounting for about 1.0-7.0% of CD8+ T cells. It was still unclear whether expanded NKG2C+ T cell clones were HCMV specific.

Sequenced material: PBMCs from blood, taken on the day of vaccination. The sequence came from a man in his forties or fifties who received an inactivated influenza vaccine.

The CDR3 loop is CASSFEGVKVVQYF. The CDR3 nucleotides read TGTGCCAGCAGCTTCGAGGGAGTAAAAGTTGTCCAGTACTTC. This rearrangement joins TRBV5-6 to TRBJ2-5, with D possibly being TRBD2 (5 bases). Germline assignment: CDR1 SGHDT and CDR2 YYEEEE. With 2 bases removed from V and 10 bases from J, the gap between germline ends came to 18 bases. CDR3 length: 14 residues.